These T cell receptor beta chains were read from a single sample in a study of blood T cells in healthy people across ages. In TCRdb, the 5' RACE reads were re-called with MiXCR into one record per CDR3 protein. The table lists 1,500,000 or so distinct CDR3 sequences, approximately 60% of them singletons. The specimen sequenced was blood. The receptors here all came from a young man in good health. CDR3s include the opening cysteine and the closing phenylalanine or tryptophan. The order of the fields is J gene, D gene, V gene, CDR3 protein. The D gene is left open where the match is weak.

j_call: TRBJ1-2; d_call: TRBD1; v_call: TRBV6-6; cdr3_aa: CASSYSTGKDGHTF
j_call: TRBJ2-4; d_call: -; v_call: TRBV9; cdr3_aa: CASSVATSAAWEQYF
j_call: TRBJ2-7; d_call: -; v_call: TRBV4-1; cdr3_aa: CASSQGDLVVGYEQYF
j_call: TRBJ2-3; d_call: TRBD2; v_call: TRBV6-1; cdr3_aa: CASRLAVGTDTQYF
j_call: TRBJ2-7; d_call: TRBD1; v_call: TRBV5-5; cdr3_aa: CASSWGQSRSYEQYF
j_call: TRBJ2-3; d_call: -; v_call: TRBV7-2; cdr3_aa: CASSLAARERSTDTQYF
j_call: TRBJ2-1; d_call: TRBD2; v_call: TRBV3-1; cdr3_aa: CASSRTSGGREQFF
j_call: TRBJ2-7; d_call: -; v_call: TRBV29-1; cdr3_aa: CSVEREWNEQYF
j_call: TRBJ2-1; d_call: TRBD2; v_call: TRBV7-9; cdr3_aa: CASNYGGSYNEQFF
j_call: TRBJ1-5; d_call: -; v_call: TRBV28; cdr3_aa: CASSLGPGTNQPQHF
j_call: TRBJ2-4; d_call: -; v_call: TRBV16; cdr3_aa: CASSQWKEGRENIQYF
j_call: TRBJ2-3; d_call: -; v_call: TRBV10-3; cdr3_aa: CAISGSIISNTQYF
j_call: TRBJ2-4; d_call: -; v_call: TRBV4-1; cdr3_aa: CASSQDTVLAGKNIQYF
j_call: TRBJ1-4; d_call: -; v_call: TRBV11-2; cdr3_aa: CASGLRSEKLFF
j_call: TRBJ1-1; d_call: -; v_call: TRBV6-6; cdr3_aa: CASSSGKGGTEAFF
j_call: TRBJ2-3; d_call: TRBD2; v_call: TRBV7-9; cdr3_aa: CASKERDADTQYF